These T cell receptor beta chains were read from a single sample in a study of T cell responses to AZD1222 COVID-19 vaccine. Method: immunoSEQ multiplex PCR; TCRdb's copy keeps in-frame clones and lacks some. Among 100,000 to 140,000 clones listed, under 95% were seen once. The input for sequencing was peripheral blood, taken on day 0 of AZD1222 vaccination. The receptors shown here come from an adult in good health. Each CDR3 is given with its conserved first and last residue. The order of the fields is V gene, J gene, CDR3 protein.

>TRBV20-1|TRBJ2-5
CSAPVTETQYF
>TRBV11-2|TRBJ1-1
CASSLGARNTEAFF
>TRBV7-9|TRBJ2-3
CASSLGQGWTDTQYF
>TRBV19|TRBJ2-1
CASSISGASGEYNEQFF
>TRBV11-2|TRBJ2-7
CASSLDFGSYEQYF
>TRBV18|TRBJ2-2
CASSPADRGRHTGELFF
>TRBV6-1|TRBJ1-3
CASSEGAENTIYF
>TRBV7-2|TRBJ2-1
CASSLAGTRDYNEQFF
>TRBV29-1|TRBJ2-7
CSVSDGYEQYF
>TRBV5-1|TRBJ1-2
CASSGAGQLYGYTF
>TRBV6-1|TRBJ1-1
CASSEGQGLTEAFF
>TRBV4-3|TRBJ2-7
CASSQSTGAGTYEQYF
>TRBV9|TRBJ1-1
CASSGTGGYGTEAFF
>TRBV18|TRBJ1-1
CASSPPAGTGGSAFF
>TRBV7-9|TRBJ1-3
CASSLEGGSGNTIYF
>TRBV7-2|TRBJ1-6
CASSLLGRQSSYNSPLHF
>TRBV5-6|TRBJ1-1
CASSSGTGVNTEAFF
>TRBV5-6|TRBJ2-5
CASSFLRGVWPGETQYF
>TRBV27|TRBJ2-1
CASSPRDSPNEQFF
>TRBV7-9|TRBJ1-2
CASSLGDRGLGYTF
>TRBV29-1|TRBJ2-7
CSVEREVGEQYF
>TRBV2|TRBJ2-7
CASSLLAGGTYEQYF
>TRBV13|TRBJ2-7
CASSSTADVDEQYF
>TRBV19|TRBJ2-5
CASTRRDQETQYF
>TRBV7-9|TRBJ2-4
CASSLELAKNIQYF
>TRBV3-1/TRBV3-2|TRBJ1-6
CASSPGGPPYNSPLHF
>TRBV12-3/TRBV12-4|TRBJ1-5
CASSFDGLQPQHF
>TRBV11-3|TRBJ2-3
CASSLGSSLGQYF
>TRBV19|TRBJ1-4
CASSIQGNLRYNEKLFF
>TRBV28|TRBJ1-5
CASIPGVNQPQHF
>TRBV5-6|TRBJ1-5
CASSSTPSQPQHF
>TRBV5-4|TRBJ1-2
CASSLNRGVIGYTF
>TRBV7-9|TRBJ1-1
CASSLIGQLDTEAFF
>TRBV5-5|TRBJ1-4
CASSLTTGLGEKLFF
>TRBV15|TRBJ2-1
CATSRDYRGTFDEQFF
>TRBV6-5|TRBJ1-6
CATPARVSYNSPLHF
>TRBV6-5|TRBJ1-2
CASSYGTGAVNYGYTF
>TRBV6-4|TRBJ1-2
CASSDSPRGGYTF
>TRBV3-1/TRBV3-2|TRBJ2-1
CASRELAGRDNEQFF
>TRBV24-1|TRBJ2-1
CATSDPTSAGRNEQFF
>TRBV4-1|TRBJ2-3
CASSLAGTDTQYF
>TRBV12-3/TRBV12-4|TRBJ2-7
CASSTGNSYEQYF